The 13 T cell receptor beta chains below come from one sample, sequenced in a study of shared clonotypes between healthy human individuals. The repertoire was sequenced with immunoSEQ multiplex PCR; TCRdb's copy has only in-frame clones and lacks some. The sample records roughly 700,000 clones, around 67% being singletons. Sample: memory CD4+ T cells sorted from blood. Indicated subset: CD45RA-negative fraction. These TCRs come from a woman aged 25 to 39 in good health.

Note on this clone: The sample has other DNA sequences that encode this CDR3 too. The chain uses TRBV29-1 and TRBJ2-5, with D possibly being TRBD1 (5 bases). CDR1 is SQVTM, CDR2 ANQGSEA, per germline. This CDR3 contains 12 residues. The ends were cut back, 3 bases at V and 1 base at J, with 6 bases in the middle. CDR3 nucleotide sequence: TGCAGCGTTGAGGGGCCCCAAGAGACCCAGTACTTC. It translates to CSVEGPQETQYF.

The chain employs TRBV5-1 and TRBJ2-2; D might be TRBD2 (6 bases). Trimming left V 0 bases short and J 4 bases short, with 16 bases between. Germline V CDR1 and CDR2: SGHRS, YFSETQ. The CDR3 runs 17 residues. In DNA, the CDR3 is TGCGCCAGCAGCTTGGGGGGGACCGCGGGACCCACCGGGGAGCTGTTTTTT. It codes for CASSLGGTAGPTGELFF.

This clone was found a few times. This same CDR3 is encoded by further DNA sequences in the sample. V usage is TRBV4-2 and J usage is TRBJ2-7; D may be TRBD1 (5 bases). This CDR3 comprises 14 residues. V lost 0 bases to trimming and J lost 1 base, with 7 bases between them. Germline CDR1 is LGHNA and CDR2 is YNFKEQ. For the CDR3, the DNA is TGTGCCAGCAGCCAAGATCAGGGTTCCTACGAGCAGTACTTC. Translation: CASSQDQGSYEQYF.

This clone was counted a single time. CDR3 in amino acids: CASTGDLYGYTF. The CDR3 bases are TGTGCCAGTACAGGGGATTTGTATGGCTACACCTTC. The chain joins TRBV19 to TRBJ1-2; D is possibly TRBD1 (6 bases). Germline V gene data show CDR1 as LNHDA and CDR2 as SQIVND (reference sequence). The CDR3 has 12 amino acids. Trimming shortened V by 7 bases and J by 5 bases, and 11 bases separated the two germline ends.

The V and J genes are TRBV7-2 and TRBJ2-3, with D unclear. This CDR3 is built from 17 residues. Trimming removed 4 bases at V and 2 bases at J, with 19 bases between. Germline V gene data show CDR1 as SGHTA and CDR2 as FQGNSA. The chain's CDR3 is CASSSPPTWVATDTQYF. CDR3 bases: TGTGCCAGCAGCTCCCCCCCTACGTGGGTAGCCACAGATACGCAGTATTTT.

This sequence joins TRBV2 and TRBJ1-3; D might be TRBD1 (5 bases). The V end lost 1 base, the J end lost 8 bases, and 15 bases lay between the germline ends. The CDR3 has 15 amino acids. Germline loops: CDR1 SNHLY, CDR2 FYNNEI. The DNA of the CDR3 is TGTGCCAGCAGTGAAGGAAACGCAGGGTGGTACACCATATATTTT. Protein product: CASSEGNAGWYTIYF.

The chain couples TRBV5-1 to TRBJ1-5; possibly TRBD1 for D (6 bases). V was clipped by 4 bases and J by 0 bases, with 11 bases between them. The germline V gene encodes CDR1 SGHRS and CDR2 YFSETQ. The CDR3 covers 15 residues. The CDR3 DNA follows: TGCGCCAGCAGCCAGACAGGTTATAGCAATCAGCCCCAGCATTTT. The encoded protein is CASSQTGYSNQPQHF.

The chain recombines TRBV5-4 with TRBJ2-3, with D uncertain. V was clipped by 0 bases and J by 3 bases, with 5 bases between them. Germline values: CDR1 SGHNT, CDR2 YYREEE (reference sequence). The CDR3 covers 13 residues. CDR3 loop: CASSLDRTDTQYF. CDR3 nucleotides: TGTGCCAGCAGCTTGGATAGGACAGATACGCAGTATTTT.

The CDR3 DNA reads as TGTGCCAGCTGTGTAGGGACACCGCTAGCGGGAGTTTACGAGCAGTACTTC. Protein: CASCVGTPLAGVYEQYF. The chain uses TRBV18 and TRBJ2-7, with TRBD2 identical over 10 bases. The CDR3 has 17 residues. Trimming cost V 7 bases and J 4 bases; bases outside gene matches: 16. Germline CDR1 reads KGHSH; CDR2 reads LQKENI. Together with reference TRBV18 and TRBJ2-7, the CDR3 gives the full variable domain: NAGVMQNPRHLVRRRGQEARLRCSPMKGHSHVYWYRQLPEEGLKFMVYLQKENIIDESGMPKERFSAEFPKEGPSILRIQQVVRGDSAAYFCASCVGTPLAGVYEQYFGPGTRLTVT.

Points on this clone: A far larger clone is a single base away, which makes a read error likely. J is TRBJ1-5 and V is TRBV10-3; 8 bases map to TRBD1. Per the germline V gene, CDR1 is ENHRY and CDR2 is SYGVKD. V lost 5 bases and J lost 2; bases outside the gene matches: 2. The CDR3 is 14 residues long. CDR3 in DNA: TGTGCCATCAGTTTGACAGGGGGCAATCAGCCCCAGCATTTT. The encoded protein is CAISLTGGNQPQHF.

The CDR3 DNA sequence: TGTGCCAGCAGCTTAACAGAGTCAAGGGAGCTCTACAATGAGCAGTTCTTC. It specifies CASSLTESRELYNEQFF. The J gene is TRBJ2-1, the V gene TRBV7-3, with a tentative D call TRBD2 (5 bases). The CDR3 spans 17 residues. V dropped 0 bases and J dropped 3 bases, with 15 bases sitting between them. Germline CDR1 is SGHTA and CDR2 is FQGTGA.

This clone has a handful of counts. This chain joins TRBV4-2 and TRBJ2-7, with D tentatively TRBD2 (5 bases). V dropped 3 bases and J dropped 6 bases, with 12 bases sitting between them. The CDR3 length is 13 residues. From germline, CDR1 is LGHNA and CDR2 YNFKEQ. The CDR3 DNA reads TGTGCCAGCAGCCAGGTTCTAGCCTCCGAGCAGTACTTC. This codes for CASSQVLASEQYF.

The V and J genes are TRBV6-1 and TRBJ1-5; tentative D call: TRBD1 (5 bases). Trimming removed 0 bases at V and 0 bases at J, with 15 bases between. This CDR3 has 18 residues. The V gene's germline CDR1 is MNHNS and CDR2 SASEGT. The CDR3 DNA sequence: TGTGCCAGCAGTGAAGCAAGGACAAGCTTTTATAGCAATCAGCCCCAGCATTTT. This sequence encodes CASSEARTSFYSNQPQHF.